This TCR beta chain was captured by sequencing in a study of PD-L1 blockade in urothelial cancer. Profiled with immunoSEQ multiplex PCR; TCRdb holds only in-frame clones, not every one. The repertoire holds about 73,000 clones, less than 90% seen once, with around 3.3% in the top ten. The CDR3 covers 15 residues. Unmatched junction bases numbered 10, after V lost 5 bases and J lost 6 bases. The germline CDR1 and CDR2 sequences are SGHVS and FNYEAQ. Metastatic or locally advanced urothelial carcinoma was present in the patients. The source of this sequence is a man aged 60 to 75 with urothelial cancer. V usage is TRBV7-6 and J usage is TRBJ2-1; 7 bases are a match to TRBD1. Specimen: PBMCs, collected around atezolizumab (anti-PD-L1) treatment. The chain's CDR3 is CASSTIDRVLNEQFF. In DNA, the CDR3 is TGTGCCAGCAGCACTATAGACAGGGTTCTCAATGAGCAGTTCTTC.